This T cell receptor (beta chain) was found in a study of T cells in Graves' hyperthyroidism and ophthalmopathy. Study-wide context: Blood from the periphery was taken at initial diagnosis, before any treatment.

Diagnoses were established using clinical symptoms, serum thyroxine and TRAb, thyroid ultrasound and orbital computed tomography. Study-wide points: Most thyroid clonotypes expanded above 0.001 appeared in blood too.

This clonotype was seen at least ten times. Its antigen is unidentified. RNA transcripts yielded amplified TCR beta CDR3 regions. The primer set for the first-round RT-PCR of the TCR CDR3 was HTBI. TCRdb processed the multiplex PCR reads anew with MiXCR; each CDR3 protein has one entry. The sample records a few hundred thousand distinct CDR3 sequences, 17% being singletons. The V end lost 10 bases, the J end lost 2 bases, and 19 bases lay between the germline ends. Germline V lookup: CDR1 MNHNS, CDR2 SASEGT. The CDR3 covers 15 residues. Sequencing input: blood. This TCR derives from a woman younger than 35 with Graves' ophthalmopathy. This chain uses TRBV6-1 with TRBJ2-3; a weak D match, TRBD2 (6 bases). CDR3 DNA sequence: TGTGCCACCTTCCTTGGCGGGGCCGCCACAGATACGCAGTATTTT. This encodes CATFLGGAATDTQYF.